This T cell receptor beta chain is from a study of blood T cell repertoires in COVID-19. Seattle-derived patients entered the study during active infection and were followed longitudinally. Assay used: immunoSEQ multiplex PCR; TCRdb lists only in-frame clones, some missing. The data contain 110,000 or so clones, approximately 89% of them singletons. Sequenced material: peripheral blood. The source of this sequence is a woman aged 60-75 years with COVID-19, enrolled during active disease.

The CDR3 loop is CASSPRVVSYEQYF. For the CDR3, the DNA is TGTGCCAGCAGCCCCAGGGTTGTCTCCTACGAGCAGTACTTC. The chain employs TRBV2 and TRBJ2-7; TRBD1 is a possible D gene (5 bases). CDR3 length: 14 amino acids. Trimming stripped 6 bases from V and 0 bases from J, with 12 bases between. Germline V gene data show CDR1 as SNHLY and CDR2 as FYNNEI.